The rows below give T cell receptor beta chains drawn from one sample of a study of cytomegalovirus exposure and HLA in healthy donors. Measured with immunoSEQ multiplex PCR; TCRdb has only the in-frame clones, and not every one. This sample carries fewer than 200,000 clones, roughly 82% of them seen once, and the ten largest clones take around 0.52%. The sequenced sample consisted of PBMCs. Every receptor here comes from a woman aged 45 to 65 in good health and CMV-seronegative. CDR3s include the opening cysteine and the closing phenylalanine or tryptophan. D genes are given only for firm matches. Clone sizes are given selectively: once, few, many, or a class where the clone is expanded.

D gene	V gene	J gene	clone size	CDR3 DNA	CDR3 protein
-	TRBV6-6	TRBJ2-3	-	TGTGCCAGCAGCTACCCGACAGCTAGCACAGATACGCAGTATTTT	CASSYPTASTDTQYF
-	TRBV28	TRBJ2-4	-	TGTGCCAGCACCGTAGGGGGGGGAAACATTCAGTACTTC	CASTVGGGNIQYF
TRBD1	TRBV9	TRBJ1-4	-	TGTGCCAGCAGCGTAGGGGACAGTTCAACTAATGAAAAACTGTTTTTT	CASSVGDSSTNEKLFF
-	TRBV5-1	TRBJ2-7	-	TGCGCCAGCAGCTTGGAGGCGACAGGTCCGAGCGAGCAGTACTTC	CASSLEATGPSEQYF
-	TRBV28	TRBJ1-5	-	TGTGCCAGCAGTTTACTGGGCGGGGGGAGTTCCAATCAGCCCCAGCATTTT	CASSLLGGGSSNQPQHF
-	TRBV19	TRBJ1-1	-	TGTGCCAGTAGTATAGAGAAAGTCGGGACTGAAGCTTTCTTT	CASSIEKVGTEAFF
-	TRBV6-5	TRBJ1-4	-	TGTGCCAGCAGTAAGGACAGTTACGAAAAACTGTTTTTT	CASSKDSYEKLFF
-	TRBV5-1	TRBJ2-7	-	TGCGCCAGCAGCTTGGTCGGTCCGCCCTACGAGCAGTACTTC	CASSLVGPPYEQYF
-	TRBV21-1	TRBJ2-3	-	TGTGCCAGCAGGGAAACTAGGATACGCACAGATACGCAGTATTTT	CASRETRIRTDTQYF
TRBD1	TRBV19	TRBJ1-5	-	TGTGCCAGTATAGGCGGACAGGGCGGTAATCAGCCCCAGCATTTT	CASIGGQGGNQPQHF
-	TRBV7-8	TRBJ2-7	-	TGTGCCAGCAGCGCCCGAAGGGGGACGTACGAGCAGTACTTC	CASSARRGTYEQYF
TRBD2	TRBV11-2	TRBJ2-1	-	TGTGCCAGCAGTACAGCCAGCGGGAGAAACAATGAGCAGTTCTTC	CASSTASGRNNEQFF
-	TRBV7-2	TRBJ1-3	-	TGTGCCAGCAGCCCGGTGGGGGGGCTCGGAAACACCATATATTTT	CASSPVGGLGNTIYF
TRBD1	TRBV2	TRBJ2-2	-	TGTGCCAGCAGCTGGGACAGTTGGACCGGGGAGCTGTTTTTT	CASSWDSWTGELFF
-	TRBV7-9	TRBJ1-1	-	TGTGCCAGCCGGGCTTCGTTTTCCACCAAGAGCGGGAACACTGAAGCTTTCTTT	CASRASFSTKSGNTEAFF
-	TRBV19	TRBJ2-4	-	TGTGCCAGTAGTATCCCAGGGGACATAGCCAGTCAGTACTTC	CASSIPGDIASQYF
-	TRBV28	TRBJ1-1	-	TGTGCCAGCAGTTTTCGGACATCCGGGTACACTGAAGCTTTCTTT	CASSFRTSGYTEAFF
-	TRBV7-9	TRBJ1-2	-	TGTGCCAGCAGCTTTGGTGCGGGGTTACGCGGCTACACCTTC	CASSFGAGLRGYTF
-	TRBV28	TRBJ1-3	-	TGTGCCAGCAGTTTATTGTCTGCGTCTGGAAACACCATATATTTT	CASSLLSASGNTIYF
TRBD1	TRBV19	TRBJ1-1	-	TGTGCCAGTAGTCCCATACGACAGGGGAGCACTGAAGCTTTCTTT	CASSPIRQGSTEAFF
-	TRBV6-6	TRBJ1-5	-	TGTGCCAGCGGGACCCCGGGGGGGGGCGGACAGCCCCAGCATTTT	CASGTPGGGGQPQHF
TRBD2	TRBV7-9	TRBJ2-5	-	TGTGCCAGCAGCCCTGACCGATTTCGGGAGGCCCAAGAGACCCAGTACTTC	CASSPDRFREAQETQYF
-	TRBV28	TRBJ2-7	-	TGTGCCAGCAGTTCGGGAGTGACAGGGTCTGGCTACGAGCAGTACTTC	CASSSGVTGSGYEQYF
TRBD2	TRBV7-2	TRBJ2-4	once	TGTGCCAGCAGCCCCGGGAGGGGTGGCAAAAACATTCAGTACTTC	CASSPGRGGKNIQYF
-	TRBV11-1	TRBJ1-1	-	TGTGCCAGCAGCGGAACAGCCGCACGGTGGATGAACACTGAAGCTTTCTTT	CASSGTAARWMNTEAFF
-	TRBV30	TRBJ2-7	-	TGTGCCTGGAGTGTACTCAGGCAGGGTGTTAAGTGGCCGAGTTTGCGCTACGAGCAGTACTTC	CAWSVLRQGVKWPSLRYEQYF
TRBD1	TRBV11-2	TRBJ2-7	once	TGTGCCAGCAGCCTGGGGACAGGCCTAACCTACGAGCAGTACTTC	CASSLGTGLTYEQYF
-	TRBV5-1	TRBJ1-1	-	TGCGCCAGCAGCCCGCCCCGGTCAGGGTGGAGACAGTTGAACACTGAAGCTTTCTTT	CASSPPRSGWRQLNTEAFF
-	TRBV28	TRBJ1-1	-	TGTGCCAGCAGTTTAGGGCAGGGGTACACTGAAGCTTTCTTT	CASSLGQGYTEAFF
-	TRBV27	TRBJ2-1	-	TGTGCCAGCAGACTCGCGGACAGAGTCGACAATGAGCAGTTCTTC	CASRLADRVDNEQFF
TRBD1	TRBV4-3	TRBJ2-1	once	TGCGCCAGCAGCCAAGATCCCCCGGGGACAGGAGTCTACAATGAGCAGTTCTTC	CASSQDPPGTGVYNEQFF
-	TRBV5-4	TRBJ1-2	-	TGTGCCAGCAGCTCTAGGGTCCCCGCGCCGGGAGAAGGGGGCTACACCTTC	CASSSRVPAPGEGGYTF
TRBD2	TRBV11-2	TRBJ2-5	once	TGTGCCAGCAGCTTAACTAGCGGGCCTGGGCATAGAAAGACCCAGTACTTC	CASSLTSGPGHRKTQYF
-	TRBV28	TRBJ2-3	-	TGTGCCAGCAGTCCGGGACAAGAGCTGGATACGCAGTATTTT	CASSPGQELDTQYF
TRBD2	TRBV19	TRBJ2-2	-	TGTGCCAGTAGTAGGACTAGCGGTAGCACCGGGGAGCTGTTTTTT	CASSRTSGSTGELFF
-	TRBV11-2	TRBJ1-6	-	TGTGCCAGCAGCTTCTCAGGGCGGAATTCACCCCTCCACTTT	CASSFSGRNSPLHF
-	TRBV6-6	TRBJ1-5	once	TGTGCCAGCAGCGACGGACAGATCTTTCAGCCCCAGCATTTT	CASSDGQIFQPQHF
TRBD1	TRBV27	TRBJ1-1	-	TGTGCCAGCAGTTTAGCGGGACAGCCGAACACTGAAGCTTTCTTT	CASSLAGQPNTEAFF
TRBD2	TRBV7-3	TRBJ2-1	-	TGTGCCAGCAGCCCCGGACTAGCTCACAATGAGCAGTTCTTC	CASSPGLAHNEQFF
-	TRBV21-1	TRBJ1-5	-	TGTGCCAGCAGCAAAGTTGGTCGGGGGGGGGCTGCTCAGCCCCAGCATTTT	CASSKVGRGGAAQPQHF